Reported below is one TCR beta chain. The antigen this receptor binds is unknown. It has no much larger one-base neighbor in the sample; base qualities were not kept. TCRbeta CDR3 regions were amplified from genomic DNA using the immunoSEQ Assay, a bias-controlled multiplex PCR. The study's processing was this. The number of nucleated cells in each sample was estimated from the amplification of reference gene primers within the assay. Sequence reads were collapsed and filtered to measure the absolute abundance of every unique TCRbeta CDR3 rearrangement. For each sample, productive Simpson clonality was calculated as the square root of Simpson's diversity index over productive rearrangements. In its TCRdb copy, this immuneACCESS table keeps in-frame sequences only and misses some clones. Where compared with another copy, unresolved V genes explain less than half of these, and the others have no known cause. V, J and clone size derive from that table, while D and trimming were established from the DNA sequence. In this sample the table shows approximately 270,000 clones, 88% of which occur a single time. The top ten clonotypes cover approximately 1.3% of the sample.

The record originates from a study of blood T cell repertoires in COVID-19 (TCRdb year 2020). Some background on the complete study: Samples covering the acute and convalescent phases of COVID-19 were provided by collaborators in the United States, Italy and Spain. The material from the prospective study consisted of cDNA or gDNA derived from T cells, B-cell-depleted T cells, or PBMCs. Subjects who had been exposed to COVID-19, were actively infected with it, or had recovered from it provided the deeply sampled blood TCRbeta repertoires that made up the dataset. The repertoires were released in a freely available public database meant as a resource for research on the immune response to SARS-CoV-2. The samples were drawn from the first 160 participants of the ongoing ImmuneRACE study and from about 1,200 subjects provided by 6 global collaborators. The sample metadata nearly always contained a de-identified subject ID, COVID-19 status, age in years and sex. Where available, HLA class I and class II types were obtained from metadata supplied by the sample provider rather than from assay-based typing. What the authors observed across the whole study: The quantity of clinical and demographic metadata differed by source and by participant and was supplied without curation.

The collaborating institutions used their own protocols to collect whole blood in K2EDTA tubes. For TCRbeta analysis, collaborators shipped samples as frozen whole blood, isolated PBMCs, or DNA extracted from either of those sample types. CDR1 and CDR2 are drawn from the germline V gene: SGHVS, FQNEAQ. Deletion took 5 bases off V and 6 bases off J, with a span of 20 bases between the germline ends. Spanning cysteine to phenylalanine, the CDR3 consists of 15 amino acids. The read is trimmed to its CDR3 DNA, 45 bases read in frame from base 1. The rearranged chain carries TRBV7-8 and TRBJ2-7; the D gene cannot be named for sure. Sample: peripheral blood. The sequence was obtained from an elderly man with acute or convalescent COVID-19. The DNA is TGTGCCAGCAGCCCAGAGGCTCCCCCATTGGGCGAGCAGTACTTC. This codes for CASSPEAPPLGEQYF.